This TCR beta chain was identified during a study of shared clonotypes between healthy human individuals. The assay was immunoSEQ multiplex PCR, and TCRdb's table has in-frame clones only and misses some. The sample lists approximately 92,000 clones, approximately 70% occurring once. This clone was counted between two and nine times. Trimming stripped 0 bases from V and 11 bases from J, with 7 bases between. The germline V gene encodes CDR1 LGHNA and CDR2 YNFKEQ. The CDR3 totals 12 residues. V and J are TRBV4-2 and TRBJ2-2; D remains unclear. The material sequenced was memory CD8+ T cells sorted from blood. Noted subset: CD45RO+ cells pooled with CCR7-negative TemRA cells. This clonotype was obtained from a man younger than 40 in good health. The CDR3 nucleotides are TGTGCCAGCAGCCAAGAGGGCCCCGAGCTGTTTTTT. It is translated as CASSQEGPELFF.